This T cell receptor beta chain came from a study of T cells after yellow fever vaccination. Trimming took 2 bases from V and 5 from J, leaving 7 bases between them. The CDR3 spans 14 residues. Germline lookup yields CDR1 KGHSH and CDR2 LQKENI. MiXCR, applied by TCRdb to the 5' RACE reads, yields one record per CDR3 protein. The data show hundreds of thousands of distinct CDR3 sequences, more than 3% seen once. This clonotype appeared a few times. This TCR was recovered from a man between 18 and 35 years old who received the YFV17D yellow fever vaccine. The rearrangement joins TRBV18 to TRBJ1-6, with a weak D call TRBD1 (6 bases). The source was PBMCs, collected on the day of the yellow fever booster vaccination. The CDR3 nucleotides read TGTGCCAGCTCACCATCAGGGGATAATTCACCCCTCCACTTT. It yields the protein CASSPSGDNSPLHF.